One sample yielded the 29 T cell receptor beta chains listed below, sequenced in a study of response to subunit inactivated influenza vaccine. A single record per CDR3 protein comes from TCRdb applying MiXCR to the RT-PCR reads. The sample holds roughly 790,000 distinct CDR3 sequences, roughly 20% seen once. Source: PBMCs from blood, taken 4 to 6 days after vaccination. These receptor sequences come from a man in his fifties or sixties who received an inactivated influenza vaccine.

The CDR3 here is CASRLPGPNRQFF. CDR3 nucleotide sequence: TGTGCCAGCAGGCTCCCGGGACCAAATAGGCAGTTCTTC. The gene calls are TRBV12-3 or TRBV12-4 and TRBJ2-1, with D perhaps given as TRBD1 or TRBD2 (5 bases each). The CDR3 covers 13 residues. Trimming pared 6 bases from V and 12 bases from J, leaving 18 bases between.

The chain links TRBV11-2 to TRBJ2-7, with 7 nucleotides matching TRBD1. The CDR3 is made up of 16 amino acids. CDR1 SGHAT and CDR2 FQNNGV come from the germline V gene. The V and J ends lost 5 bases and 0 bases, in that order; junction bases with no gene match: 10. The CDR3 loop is CASSPQGTAYSYEQYF. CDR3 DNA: TGTGCCAGCAGCCCTCAGGGGACAGCGTACTCCTACGAGCAGTACTTC.

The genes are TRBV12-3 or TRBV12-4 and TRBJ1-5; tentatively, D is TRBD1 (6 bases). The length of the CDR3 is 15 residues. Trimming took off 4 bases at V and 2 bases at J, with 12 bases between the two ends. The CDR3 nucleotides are TGTGCCAGCAGTTCCTCTCGACAGGGCAATCAGCCCCAGCATTTT. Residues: CASSSSRQGNQPQHF.

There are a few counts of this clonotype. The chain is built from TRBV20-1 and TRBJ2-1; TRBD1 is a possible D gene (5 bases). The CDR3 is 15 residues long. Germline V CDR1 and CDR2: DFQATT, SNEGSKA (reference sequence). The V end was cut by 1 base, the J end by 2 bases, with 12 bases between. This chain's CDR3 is CSARVPLGAYNEQFF. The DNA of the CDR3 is TGCAGTGCTAGAGTCCCCCTAGGGGCCTACAATGAGCAGTTCTTC.

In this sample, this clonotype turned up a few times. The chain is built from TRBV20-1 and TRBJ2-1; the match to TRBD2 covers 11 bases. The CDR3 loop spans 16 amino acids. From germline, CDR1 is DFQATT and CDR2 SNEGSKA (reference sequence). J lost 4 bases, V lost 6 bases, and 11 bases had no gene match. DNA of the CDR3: TGCAGTGCAAACGTAGCGGGAGGGGGAATGTACAATGAGCAGTTCTTC. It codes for CSANVAGGGMYNEQFF.

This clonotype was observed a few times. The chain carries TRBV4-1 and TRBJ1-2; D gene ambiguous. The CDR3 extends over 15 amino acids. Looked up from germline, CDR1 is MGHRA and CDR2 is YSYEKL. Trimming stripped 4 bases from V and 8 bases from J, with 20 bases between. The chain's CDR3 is CASSPREAGGDGYTF. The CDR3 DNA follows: TGCGCCAGCAGCCCACGAGAGGCAGGCGGTGACGGCTACACCTTC.

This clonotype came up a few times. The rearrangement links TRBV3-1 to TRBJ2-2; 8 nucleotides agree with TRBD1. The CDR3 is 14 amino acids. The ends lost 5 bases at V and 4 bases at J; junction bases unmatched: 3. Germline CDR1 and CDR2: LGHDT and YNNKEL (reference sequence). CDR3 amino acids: CASSSTGATGELFF. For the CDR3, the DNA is TGTGCCAGCAGCTCGACAGGGGCCACCGGGGAGCTGTTTTTT.

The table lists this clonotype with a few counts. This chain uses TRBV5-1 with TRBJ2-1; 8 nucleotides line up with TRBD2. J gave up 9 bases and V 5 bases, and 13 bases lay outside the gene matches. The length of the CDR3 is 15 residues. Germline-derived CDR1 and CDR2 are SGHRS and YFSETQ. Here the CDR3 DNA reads TGCGCCAGCAGTATATCTTCCGGGGGGGCATTTGAGCAGTTCTTC. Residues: CASSISSGGAFEQFF.

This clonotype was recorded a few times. In DNA form, the CDR3 reads TGTGCCAGCAGCCCGCAAACCACAGGCACAGATACGCAGTATTTT. Translated: CASSPQTTGTDTQYF. The V call is TRBV7-6, the J call TRBJ2-3, with D uncertain. The germline V gene encodes CDR1 SGHVS and CDR2 FNYEAQ. The CDR3 has 15 amino acids. Between the trimmed V and J ends, which lost 5 bases and 1 base, there was a span of 13 bases.

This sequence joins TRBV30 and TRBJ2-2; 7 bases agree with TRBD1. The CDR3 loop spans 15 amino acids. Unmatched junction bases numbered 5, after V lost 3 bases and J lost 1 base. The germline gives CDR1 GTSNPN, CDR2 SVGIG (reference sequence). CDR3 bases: TGTGCCTGGAGGGCCAGGACAGGGAACACCGGGGAGCTGTTTTTT. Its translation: CAWRARTGNTGELFF.

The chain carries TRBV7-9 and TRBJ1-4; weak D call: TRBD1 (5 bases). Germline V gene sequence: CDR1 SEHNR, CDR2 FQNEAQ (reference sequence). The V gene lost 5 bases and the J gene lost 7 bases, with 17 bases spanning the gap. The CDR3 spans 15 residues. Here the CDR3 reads CASSPMGLKGEKLFF. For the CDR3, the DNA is TGTGCCAGCAGCCCCATGGGGCTTAAGGGTGAAAAACTGTTTTTT. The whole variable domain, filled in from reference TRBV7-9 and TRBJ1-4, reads DTGVSQNPRHKITKRGQNVTFRCDPISEHNRLYWYRQTLGQGPEFLTYFQNEAQLEKSRLLSDRFSAERPKGSFSTLEIQRTEQGDSAMYLCASSPMGLKGEKLFFGSGTQLSVL.

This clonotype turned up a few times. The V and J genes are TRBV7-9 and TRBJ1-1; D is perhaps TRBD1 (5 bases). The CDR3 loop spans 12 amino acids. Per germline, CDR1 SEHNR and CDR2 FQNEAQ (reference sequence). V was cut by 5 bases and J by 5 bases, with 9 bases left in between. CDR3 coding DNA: TGTGCCAGCAGCCCTCGACAGACTGAAGCTTTCTTT. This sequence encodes CASSPRQTEAFF.

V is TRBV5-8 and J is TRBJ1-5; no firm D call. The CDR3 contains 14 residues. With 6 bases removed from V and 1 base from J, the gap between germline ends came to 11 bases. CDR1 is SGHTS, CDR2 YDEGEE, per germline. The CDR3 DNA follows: TGTGCCAGCAACCTGGGTGACAGCAATCAGCCCCAGCATTTT. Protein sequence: CASNLGDSNQPQHF.

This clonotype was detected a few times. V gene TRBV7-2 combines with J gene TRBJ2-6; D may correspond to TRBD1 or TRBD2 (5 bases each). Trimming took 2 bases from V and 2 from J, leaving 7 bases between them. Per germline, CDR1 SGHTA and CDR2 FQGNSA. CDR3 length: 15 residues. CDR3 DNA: TGTGCCAGCAGCTTAAGGGACGCTGGGGCCAACGTCCTGACTTTC. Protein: CASSLRDAGANVLTF.

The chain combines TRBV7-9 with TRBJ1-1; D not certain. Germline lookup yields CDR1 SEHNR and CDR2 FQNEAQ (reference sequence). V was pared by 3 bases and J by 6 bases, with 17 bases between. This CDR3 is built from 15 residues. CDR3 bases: TGTGCCAGCAGCTTCGCCGGACTTCTCTCTGCTGAAGCTTTCTTT. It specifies CASSFAGLLSAEAFF.

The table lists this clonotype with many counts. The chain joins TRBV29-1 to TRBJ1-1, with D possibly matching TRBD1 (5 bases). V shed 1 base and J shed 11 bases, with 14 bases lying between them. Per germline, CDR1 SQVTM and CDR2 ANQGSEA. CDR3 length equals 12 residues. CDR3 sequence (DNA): TGCAGCGTTGAAGTGGGGATGGGGGTGGCTTTCTTT. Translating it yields CSVEVGMGVAFF. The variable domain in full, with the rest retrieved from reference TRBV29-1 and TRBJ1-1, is SAVISQKPSRDICQRGTSLTIQCQVDSQVTMMFWYRQQPGQSLTLIATANQGSEATYESGFVIDKFPISRPNLTFSTLTVSNMSPEDSSIYLCSVEVGMGVAFFGQGTRLTVV.

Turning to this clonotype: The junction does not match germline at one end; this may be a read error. The DNA for the CDR3 is TGTGCCAGCAGTTTTAACAGACTTAACACTGAAGCTCTCTTT. Protein product: CASSFNRLNTEALF. The genes are TRBV27 and TRBJ1-1; D is undetermined. This CDR3 has 14 residues. Germline CDR1 MNHEY, CDR2 SMNVEV (reference sequence).

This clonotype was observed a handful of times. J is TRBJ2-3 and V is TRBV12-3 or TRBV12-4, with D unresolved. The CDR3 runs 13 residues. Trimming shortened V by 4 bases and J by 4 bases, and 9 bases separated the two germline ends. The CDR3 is CASSSRHADTQYF. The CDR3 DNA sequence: TGTGCCAGCAGTTCGAGACATGCAGATACGCAGTATTTT.

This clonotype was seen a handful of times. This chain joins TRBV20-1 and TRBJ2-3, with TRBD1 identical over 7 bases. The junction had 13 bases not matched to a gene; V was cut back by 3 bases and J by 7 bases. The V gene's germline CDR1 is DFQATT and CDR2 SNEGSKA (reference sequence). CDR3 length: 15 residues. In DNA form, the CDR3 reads TGCAGTGCTAGGAATCAGGGGGTCGGAGGTTATACGCAGTATTTT. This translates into CSARNQGVGGYTQYF.

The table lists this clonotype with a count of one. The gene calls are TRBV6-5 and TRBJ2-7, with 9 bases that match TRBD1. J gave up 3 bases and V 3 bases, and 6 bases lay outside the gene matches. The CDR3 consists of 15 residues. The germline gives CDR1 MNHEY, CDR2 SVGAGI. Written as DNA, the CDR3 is TGTGCCAGCAGTTATATCTTGGGACAGGGCTACGAGCAGTACTTC. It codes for CASSYILGQGYEQYF.

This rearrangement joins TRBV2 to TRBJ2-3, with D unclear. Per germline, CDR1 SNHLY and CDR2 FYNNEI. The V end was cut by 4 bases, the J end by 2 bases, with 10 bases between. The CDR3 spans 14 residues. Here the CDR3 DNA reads TGTGCCAGCAGTGTGGGGTCCAACACAGATACGCAGTATTTT. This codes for CASSVGSNTDTQYF.

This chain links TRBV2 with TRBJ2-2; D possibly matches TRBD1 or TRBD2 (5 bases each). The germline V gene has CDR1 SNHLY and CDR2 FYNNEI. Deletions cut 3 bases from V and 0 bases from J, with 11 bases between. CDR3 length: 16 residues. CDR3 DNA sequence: TGTGCCAGCAGTGATTTTCGGGGCTCGAACACCGGGGAGCTGTTTTTT. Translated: CASSDFRGSNTGELFF. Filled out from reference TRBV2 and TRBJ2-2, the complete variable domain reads EPEVTQTPSHQVTQMGQEVILRCVPISNHLYFYWYRQILGQKVEFLVSFYNNEISEKSEIFDDQFSVERPDGSNFTLKIRSTKLEDSAMYFCASSDFRGSNTGELFFGEGSRLTVL.

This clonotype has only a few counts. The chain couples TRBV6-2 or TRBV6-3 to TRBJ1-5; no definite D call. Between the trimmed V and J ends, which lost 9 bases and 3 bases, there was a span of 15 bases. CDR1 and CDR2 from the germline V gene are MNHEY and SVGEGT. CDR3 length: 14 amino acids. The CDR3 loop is CASSGVEINQPQHF. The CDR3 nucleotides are TGTGCCAGTTCGGGTGTCGAGATCAATCAGCCCCAGCATTTT.

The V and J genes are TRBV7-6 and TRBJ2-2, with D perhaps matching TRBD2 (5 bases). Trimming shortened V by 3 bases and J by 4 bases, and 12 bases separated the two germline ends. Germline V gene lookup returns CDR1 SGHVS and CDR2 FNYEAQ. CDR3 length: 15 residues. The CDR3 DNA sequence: TGTGCCAGCAGCTTGGTTGAGGCGGGCACCGGGGAGCTGTTTTTT. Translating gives CASSLVEAGTGELFF.

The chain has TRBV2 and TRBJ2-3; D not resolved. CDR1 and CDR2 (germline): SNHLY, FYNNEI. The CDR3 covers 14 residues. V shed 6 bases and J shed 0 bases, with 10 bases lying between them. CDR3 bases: TGTGCCAGCAGCCTTAGTACTAGCACAGATACGCAGTATTTT. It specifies CASSLSTSTDTQYF.

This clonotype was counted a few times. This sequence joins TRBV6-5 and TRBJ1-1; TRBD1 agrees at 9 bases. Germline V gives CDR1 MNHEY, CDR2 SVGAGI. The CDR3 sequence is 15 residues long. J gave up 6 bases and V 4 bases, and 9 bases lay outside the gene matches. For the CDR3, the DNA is TGTGCCAGCAGTTTCCGTGGGACAGGGCGAGCTGAAGCTTTCTTT. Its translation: CASSFRGTGRAEAFF.

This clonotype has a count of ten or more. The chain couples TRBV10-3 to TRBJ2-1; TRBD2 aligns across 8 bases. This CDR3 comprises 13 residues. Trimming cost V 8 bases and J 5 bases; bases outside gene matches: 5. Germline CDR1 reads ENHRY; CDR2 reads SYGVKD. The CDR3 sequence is CAIGIAGNNEQFF. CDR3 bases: TGTGCCATCGGGATAGCGGGGAACAATGAGCAGTTCTTC.

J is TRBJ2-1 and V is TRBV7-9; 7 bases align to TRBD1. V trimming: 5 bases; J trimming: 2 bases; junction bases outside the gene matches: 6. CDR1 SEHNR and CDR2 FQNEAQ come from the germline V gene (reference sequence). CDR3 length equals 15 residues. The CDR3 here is CASSTTGSTYNEQFF. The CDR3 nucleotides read TGTGCCAGCAGCACGACAGGGAGTACCTACAATGAGCAGTTCTTC.

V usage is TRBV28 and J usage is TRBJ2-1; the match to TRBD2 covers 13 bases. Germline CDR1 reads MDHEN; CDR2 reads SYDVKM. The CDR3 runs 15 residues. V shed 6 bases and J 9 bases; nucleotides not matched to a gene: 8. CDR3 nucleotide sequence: TGTGCCAGCAGCGGACTAGCGGGAGAAAAAGGTGAGCAGTTCTTC. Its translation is CASSGLAGEKGEQFF.